This entry is about one TCR beta chain. CDR3 size: 13 residues. V dropped 8 bases and J dropped 2; count of bases not matched to a gene: 8. Per the germline V gene, CDR1 is GTSNPN and CDR2 is SVGIG (reference sequence). Per the authors' pipeline: Nucleated cell number was recorded as an estimate derived from reference gene primer amplification. Using immunoSEQ multiplex PCR, the repertoire was profiled, and TCRdb retains in-frame clones only, with some absent. That table supplies the V and J calls and clone size; D and trimming were determined from the DNA. The data contain about 90,000 clones, roughly 90% of them seen just once; the ten biggest clones take up 1% to 1.5%. The data derive from a study of blood T cell repertoires in COVID-19. The overall study: In each case, the material was cDNA or gDNA derived from T cells, B-cell-depleted T cells, or PBMCs.

This sequence joins TRBV30 and TRBJ2-5; 7 nucleotides align to TRBD2. The TCR comes from an older man with active or convalescent COVID-19. Sequenced material: peripheral blood. The CDR3 sequence: CASGTGSQETQYF. DNA of the CDR3: TGTGCCAGCGGGACGGGATCACAAGAGACCCAGTACTTC.